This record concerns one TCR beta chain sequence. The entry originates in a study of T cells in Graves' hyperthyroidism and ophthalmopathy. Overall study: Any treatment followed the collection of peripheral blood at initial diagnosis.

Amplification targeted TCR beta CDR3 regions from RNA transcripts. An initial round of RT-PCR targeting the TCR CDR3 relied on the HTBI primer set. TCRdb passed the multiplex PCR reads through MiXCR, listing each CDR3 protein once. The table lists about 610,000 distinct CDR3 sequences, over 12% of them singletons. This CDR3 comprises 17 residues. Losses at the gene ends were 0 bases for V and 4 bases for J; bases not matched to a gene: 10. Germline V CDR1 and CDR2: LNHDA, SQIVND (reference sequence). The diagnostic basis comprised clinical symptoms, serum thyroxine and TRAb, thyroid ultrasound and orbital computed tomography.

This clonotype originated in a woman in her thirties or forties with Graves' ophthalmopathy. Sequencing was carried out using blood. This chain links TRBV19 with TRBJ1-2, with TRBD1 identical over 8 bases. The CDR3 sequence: CASSIDGGQGITYGYTF. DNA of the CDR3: TGTGCCAGTAGTATAGATGGAGGACAGGGAATCACCTATGGCTACACCTTC.